The rows below give T cell receptor beta chains drawn from one sample of a study of control samples from healthy donors and cancer patients. The protocol was immunoSEQ multiplex PCR, while the TCRdb copy is restricted to in-frame clones and leaves out a portion. The data contain 75,000 to 100,000 clones, roughly four fifths of them seen just once; the ten biggest clones take up roughly 2%. Sequenced sample: blood. The receptors derive from a man aged 55 to 70 in good health. CDR3s include the opening cysteine and the closing phenylalanine or tryptophan. A D gene is named only where the DNA matches it firmly. Clone size is given for some rows only: seen once, a few or many times, or a class if the clone is expanded.

J gene	D gene	clone size	CDR3 length	V gene	CDR3 DNA	CDR3 protein
TRBJ1-5	-	-	14	TRBV19	TGTGCCAGTAGTACAGGGGCCCCCTATCAGCCCCAGCATTTT	CASSTGAPYQPQHF
TRBJ2-3	-	-	14	TRBV5-6	TGTGCCAGCAGGGAGACCCATGTTACAGATACGCAGTATTTT	CASRETHVTDTQYF
TRBJ2-5	TRBD2	-	12	TRBV29-1	TGCAGCGCAACTAGCGACCAAGAGACCCAGTACTTC	CSATSDQETQYF
TRBJ2-3	-	-	13	TRBV27	TGTGCCAGCAAGGGGAGTAACACAGATACGCAGTATTTT	CASKGSNTDTQYF
TRBJ1-1	-	-	12	TRBV5-6	TGTGCCAGCAGCTTTACGAACACTGAAGCTTTCTTT	CASSFTNTEAFF
TRBJ2-1	TRBD2	-	16	TRBV5-1	TGCGCCAGCAGCGCGAAGACTAGCGGGAGTGGGGATGAGCAGTTCTTC	CASSAKTSGSGDEQFF
TRBJ2-7	TRBD2	-	15	TRBV19	TGTGCCAGTAGCAAGACTAGCGGGAGGGCCTATGAGCAGTACTTC	CASSKTSGRAYEQYF
TRBJ1-4	TRBD1	-	15	TRBV6-6	TGTGCCAGCAGCCAACTTGACAGGGGAAGCAGGAAACTGTTTTTT	CASSQLDRGSRKLFF
TRBJ2-6	-	-	15	TRBV2	TGTGCCAGCATTACAGGGATTGCGGGGGCCAACGTCCTGACTTTC	CASITGIAGANVLTF
TRBJ2-7	TRBD1	once	15	TRBV2	TGTGCCAGCCTGTGGACAGGGGACCCCAACTACGAGCAGTACTTC	CASLWTGDPNYEQYF